This T cell receptor beta chain comes out of a study of T-cell reconstitution after alpha-beta-depleted transplantation in children. The table lists this clonotype with a few counts. The antigen is undetermined. The CDR3 is 14 amino acids. The V segment lost 4 bases and the J segment 10 bases; nucleotides outside the gene matches: 5. Per germline, CDR1 LGHDT and CDR2 YNNKEL (reference sequence). Findings and caveats of the study: T-cell counts and diversity at one year post-transplant came mainly from newly produced T cells. Alpha-beta T cells present about two months after transplant were reported to originate from several hundred expanded graft clones. Surviving thymic progenitors and recipient T cells were the source of high TCRbeta diversity at day 60 in some patients.

The TCRbeta library incorporated unique molecular identifiers. TCRdb analysed the PCR reads with MiXCR anew, one entry per CDR3 protein. The sample has about 830,000 distinct CDR3 sequences, approximately 15% seen once. The chain carries TRBV3-1 and TRBJ2-1, with 12 bases identical to TRBD2. This TCR was recovered from a male patient between 10 and 17 years old who had a stem cell transplant for acute lymphoblastic leukemia, so the T cells may come from the graft donor. Sequences were derived from PBMCs, mostly from graft donor cells, sampled 360 days after TCRalphabeta/CD19-depleted stem cell transplant. CDR3 in amino acids: CASSRSGLAGEQFF. The CDR3 region has the DNA TGTGCCAGCAGCCGCTCTGGACTAGCGGGAGAGCAGTTCTTC.